This TCR beta chain appears in the sequencing data of a study of radiotherapy plus CTLA-4 blockade in lung cancer (dated by TCRdb to 2017 to 2018). Concerning the study at large: Among enrolled patients, under 20% had an objective response and approximately 30% reached disease control. General study outcomes and caveats: Increased serum interferon-beta after radiation, together with early dynamic changes in blood T cell clones, were reported to be the strongest predictors of response. After treatment with radiotherapy and ipilimumab, TCR clones that originated in tumors expanded in peripheral blood.

Library preparation employed the immunoSEQ multiplex PCR assay. What TCRdb holds here is the immuneACCESS table cut down to in-frame rearrangements. Part of the clones is not present; checked against another copy, under half of the missing clones reflect an unresolved V gene, and the others are unexplained. Recorded for this sample are around 80,000 clones; under 75% of them occurred a single time. Roughly a tenth of the sample rests with the top ten. V is trimmed back by 4 bases and J by 7 bases, and the junction contains 6 bases that no gene match accounts for. There are 13 amino acids in the CDR3, from cysteine to phenylalanine inclusive. Only the CDR3 DNA is retained, 39 bases long and in frame from the first base. CDR1 and CDR2, looked up from the germline V gene, are MGHRA and YSYEKL. In this study, focal radiation therapy paired with CTLA-4 blockade (ipilimumab) was tested in patients who had chemo-refractory metastatic non-small-cell lung cancer.

Remarks on this clone: It lacks a known antigen. Per-base qualities were not stored, and no clone one base away is much larger.

Rearrangement joined TRBV4-1 to TRBJ1-1; TRBD1 fits 7 bases in the junction. The sequences come from peripheral blood, collected from a patient treated with radiotherapy plus ipilimumab. This clonotype was sampled from a human donor with non-small cell lung cancer whose response to radiotherapy plus ipilimumab could not be evaluated. The sequenced DNA is TGCGCCAGCAGCCGGACAGGAGCACTTGAAGCTTTCTTT. Translated, it gives CASSRTGALEAFF.